This passage covers 21 T cell receptor beta chains from one sample sequenced in a study of OX40 agonist ivuxolimab in advanced cancers. Produced via immunoSEQ multiplex PCR; TCRdb's table is partial and in-frame only. The sample has tens of thousands of clones; roughly nine tenths are singletons. The sequencing used CD4+ or CD8+ T cells sorted from blood, collected in a trial of the OX40 agonist ivuxolimab. These receptors all stem from an adult with an advanced solid tumor such as melanoma, head and neck, liver or kidney cancer.

The J gene is TRBJ1-6, the V gene TRBV29-1, with D unclear. V was cut by 7 bases and J by 7 bases, with 11 bases left in between. Germline V gene sequence: CDR1 SQVTM, CDR2 ANQGSEA. The CDR3 is 12 residues long. DNA of the CDR3: TGCAGCGCCCGGGAAGGCAATTCACCCCTCCACTTT. Its translation: CSAREGNSPLHF. The whole variable domain, filled in from reference TRBV29-1 and TRBJ1-6, reads SAVISQKPSRDICQRGTSLTIQCQVDSQVTMMFWYRQQPGQSLTLIATANQGSEATYESGFVIDKFPISRPNLTFSTLTVSNMSPEDSSIYLCSAREGNSPLHFGNGTRLTVT.

This sequence joins TRBV7-9 and TRBJ1-3; D unclear. CDR1 and CDR2 (germline): SEHNR, FQNEAQ (reference sequence). V was clipped by 7 bases and J by 3 bases, with 16 bases between them. The CDR3 spans 15 residues. The chain's CDR3 is CASNRREGRGNTIYF. The DNA of the CDR3 is TGTGCCAGCAACAGACGAGAGGGCCGTGGAAACACCATATATTTT. Together with reference TRBV7-9 and TRBJ1-3, the CDR3 gives the full variable domain: DTGVSQNPRHKITKRGQNVTFRCDPISEHNRLYWYRQTLGQGPEFLTYFQNEAQLEKSRLLSDRFSAERPKGSFSTLEIQRTEQGDSAMYLCASNRREGRGNTIYFGEGSWLTVV.

V usage is TRBV5-6 and J usage is TRBJ1-3; no clear D. Germline V CDR1 and CDR2: SGHDT, YYEEEE. Deletions cut 2 bases from V and 6 bases from J, with 3 bases between. This CDR3 is built from 11 residues. Here the CDR3 DNA reads TGTGCCAGCAGCTTAGAAAACACCATATATTTT. It specifies CASSLENTIYF.

V usage is TRBV28 and J usage is TRBJ1-5, with TRBD1 identical over 11 bases. Germline CDR1 MDHEN, CDR2 SYDVKM. V lost 6 bases to trimming and J lost 5 bases; unmatched junction nucleotides: 0. The CDR3 runs 13 residues. The DNA for the CDR3 is TGTGCCAGCAGGGGACAGGGGGATCAGCCCCAGCATTTT. It is translated as CASRGQGDQPQHF.

The chain recombines TRBV7-7 with TRBJ2-2, with D uncertain. V lost 1 base to trimming and J lost 1 base, with 10 bases between them. CDR3 length: 16 residues. Germline V lookup: CDR1 SSHAT, CDR2 FNYEAQ (reference sequence). CDR3 in DNA: TGTGCCAGCAGCTTAGAGCCACAGCAGAACACCGGGGAGCTGTTTTTT. Translated, it gives CASSLEPQQNTGELFF. Variable domain in full (rest from reference TRBV7-7 and TRBJ2-2): GAGVSQSPRYKVTKRGQDVTLRCDPISSHATLYWYQQALGQGPEFLTYFNYEAQPDKSGLPSDRFSAERPEGSISTLTIQRTEQRDSAMYRCASSLEPQQNTGELFFGEGSRLTVL.

This clone came up a few times. The rearrangement joins TRBV5-1 to TRBJ1-1, with D maybe TRBD1 (5 bases). The CDR3 sequence is 11 residues long. The germline V gene encodes CDR1 SGHRS and CDR2 YFSETQ. Trimming removed 3 bases from V and 11 bases from J, with 11 bases in between. CDR3 sequence reads: CASSSGNRAFF. In DNA, the CDR3 is TGCGCCAGCAGCTCAGGGAACCGGGCTTTCTTT.

The chain is built from TRBV5-1 and TRBJ2-1; the match to TRBD2 covers 12 bases. The V segment lost 0 bases and the J segment 3 bases; nucleotides outside the gene matches: 7. The germline CDR1 and CDR2 sequences are SGHRS and YFSETQ. The CDR3 sequence is 18 residues long. CDR3 region: CASSLASGGGLGYNEQFF. CDR3 DNA: TGCGCCAGCAGCTTGGCTAGCGGGGGGGGTCTCGGCTACAATGAGCAGTTCTTC.

The chain links TRBV6-1 to TRBJ2-3; a weak D match, TRBD2 (6 bases). V was cut by 6 bases and J by 9 bases, with 13 bases left in between. This CDR3 region has 12 residues. In germline, CDR1 is MNHNS, CDR2 SASEGT. The chain's CDR3 is CASSPWEATQYF. DNA for the CDR3: TGTGCCAGCAGCCCATGGGAGGCAACGCAGTATTTT.

The rearrangement joins TRBV28 to TRBJ1-5; no reliable D call. The V end lost 5 bases, the J end lost 6 bases, and 20 bases lay between the germline ends. This CDR3 is 16 amino acids long. CDR1 and CDR2 from the germline V gene are MDHEN and SYDVKM. The DNA of the CDR3 is TGTGCCAGCAGTACCTCCCGGAAGGGTCCGAGTCAGCCCCAGCATTTT. It is translated as CASSTSRKGPSQPQHF.

V gene TRBV6-1 combines with J gene TRBJ2-6; no reliable D call. V lost 4 bases, J lost 1 base, and 11 bases lay in between. Germline CDR1 MNHNS, CDR2 SASEGT. The CDR3 is 16 residues long. The chain's CDR3 is CASSARPHSGANVLTF. The DNA of the CDR3 is TGTGCCAGCAGTGCACGACCCCATTCTGGGGCCAACGTCCTGACTTTC.

The gene calls are TRBV4-3 and TRBJ2-7; perhaps D is TRBD1 or TRBD2 (6 bases each). The CDR3 length is 15 residues. The V end lost 0 bases, the J end lost 3 bases, and 12 bases lay between the germline ends. Germline values: CDR1 LGHNA, CDR2 YSLEER. The CDR3 DNA is TGCGCCAGCAGCCAAGAGAGAGGGGGACTCTACGAGCAGTACTTC. Translating it yields CASSQERGGLYEQYF.

A single count supports this clone. The chain is built from TRBV7-9 and TRBJ2-1, with TRBD1 matching over 7 bases. This CDR3 contains 14 residues. Per the germline V gene, CDR1 is SEHNR and CDR2 is FQNEAQ (reference sequence). The junction had 7 bases not matched to a gene; V was cut back by 5 bases and J by 6 bases. The CDR3 DNA is TGTGCCAGCAGCCCGAAGGGGGCCCCCAATGAGCAGTTCTTC. It specifies CASSPKGAPNEQFF.

V and J are TRBV7-9 and TRBJ2-1; D uncertain. The CDR3 totals 16 residues. V was trimmed by 5 bases and J by 0 bases, leaving 14 bases between them. The germline V gene has CDR1 SEHNR and CDR2 FQNEAQ (reference sequence). DNA for the CDR3: TGTGCCAGCAGCGACGATCCCCCGAGCTCCTACAATGAGCAGTTCTTC. Translating gives CASSDDPPSSYNEQFF. Full variable domain (remainder filled in from reference TRBV7-9 and TRBJ2-1): DTGVSQNPRHKITKRGQNVTFRCDPISEHNRLYWYRQTLGQGPEFLTYFQNEAQLEKSRLLSDRFSAERPKGSFSTLEIQRTEQGDSAMYLCASSDDPPSSYNEQFFGPGTRLTVL.

This chain connects TRBV7-9 to TRBJ2-6, with 7 bases lining up with TRBD1. V lost 5 bases and J lost 4; bases outside the gene matches: 11. CDR1 and CDR2 from the germline V gene are SEHNR and FQNEAQ (reference sequence). This CDR3 has 17 residues. The CDR3 nucleotides read TGTGCCAGCAGCCGCCGGTTACAGGGGCAAGGGGCCAACGTCCTGACTTTC. Amino acid sequence: CASSRRLQGQGANVLTF.

The chain is built from TRBV7-9 and TRBJ2-1, with TRBD2 matching 7 bases. The CDR3 is made up of 15 amino acids. Germline V lookup: CDR1 SEHNR, CDR2 FQNEAQ (reference sequence). V trimming: 1 base; J trimming: 4 bases; junction bases outside the gene matches: 4. The CDR3 here is CASSLGAGSYNEQFF. The CDR3 coding sequence is TGTGCCAGCAGCTTAGGAGCGGGGAGTTACAATGAGCAGTTCTTC.

The chain links TRBV11-3 to TRBJ2-1; 8 nucleotides line up with TRBD2. CDR1 and CDR2 from the germline V gene are SGHNT and YENEEA. J gave up 1 base and V 3 bases, and 2 bases lay outside the gene matches. The CDR3 length is 15 residues. CDR3 region: CASSLLAGSYNEQFF. CDR3 in DNA: TGTGCCAGCAGCTTGCTAGCGGGTTCCTACAATGAGCAGTTCTTC.

The count of this clone is one. The CDR3 DNA sequence: TGTGCCAGCAGCCGTGACATGGGGGAAGATACGCAGTATTTT. Translating gives CASSRDMGEDTQYF. V is TRBV5-8 and J is TRBJ2-3; either TRBD1 or TRBD2 may fit D (5 bases each). The V gene's germline CDR1 is SGHTS and CDR2 YDEGEE. The germline V and J ends were trimmed by 4 bases and 5 bases, with 14 bases remaining between them. The CDR3 is 14 residues long.

The CDR3 sequence is CASRGQGSGNTIYF. In nucleotides, the CDR3 is TGTGCCAGCAGGGGACAGGGTTCTGGAAACACCATATATTTT. The J gene is TRBJ1-3, the V gene TRBV6-1, with 9 bases aligning to TRBD1. The V and J ends lost 6 bases and 1 base, in that order; junction bases with no gene match: 1. The CDR3 sequence is 14 residues long. Germline CDR1 reads MNHNS; CDR2 reads SASEGT.

This chain connects TRBV7-8 to TRBJ1-3; D possibly corresponds to TRBD1 (5 bases). The CDR3 is 14 residues long. V dropped 1 base and J dropped 6 bases, with 10 bases sitting between them. Germline V CDR1 and CDR2: SGHVS, FQNEAQ. The CDR3 DNA is TGTGCCAGCAGCTTAGGGCAGGGTGAAAACACCATATATTTT. It translates to CASSLGQGENTIYF. Drawing the rest from reference TRBV7-8 and TRBJ1-3, the complete variable domain is GAGVSQSPRYKVAKRGQDVALRCDPISGHVSLFWYQQALGQGPEFLTYFQNEAQLDKSGLPSDRFFAERPEGSVSTLKIQRTQQEDSAVYLCASSLGQGENTIYFGEGSWLTVV.

The chain recombines TRBV2 with TRBJ1-2; no clear D gene. Germline CDR1 SNHLY, CDR2 FYNNEI. With 7 bases removed from V and 4 bases from J, the gap between germline ends came to 7 bases. This CDR3 has 11 residues. The chain's CDR3 is CASKSFYGYTF. The CDR3 DNA follows: TGTGCCAGCAAGAGTTTCTATGGCTACACCTTC.

The rearrangement uses TRBV7-2 and TRBJ1-5; D ambiguous. Germline V gene lookup returns CDR1 SGHTA and CDR2 FQGNSA. The V end was cut by 5 bases, the J end by 2 bases, with 10 bases between. The CDR3 is 14 residues long. The CDR3 reads CASSQTPGNQPQHF. The CDR3 DNA is TGTGCCAGCAGCCAGACTCCAGGCAATCAGCCCCAGCATTTT.